This TCR beta chain was captured in a study of control samples from healthy donors and cancer patients. In its sample, this clone was seen a few times. The data were produced by immunoSEQ multiplex PCR, yet TCRdb's version contains in-frame clones alone and is incomplete. The data hold approximately 100,000 clones, with 90% observed a single time. The CDR3 consists of 15 residues. The V and J ends lost 2 bases and 6 bases respectively, with 13 bases between them. Germline V gene data show CDR1 as MNHNS and CDR2 as SASEGT. Sequencing was done on a sample of blood. The V and J genes are TRBV6-1 and TRBJ2-2; D possibly corresponds to TRBD2 (6 bases). The source of this sequence is a human donor in good health. The donor label of this sample is uncertain. As DNA, the CDR3 is TGTGCCAGCAGTGAACTAGAGGAGGGCTCCGGGGAGCTGTTTTTT. As protein: CASSELEEGSGELFF.